One and the same sample provided the 17 T cell receptor beta chains below, sequenced in a study of Tregs in tolerant kidney transplant recipients. Assay: immunoSEQ multiplex PCR; the TCRdb copy retains only in-frame clones and omits some. The sample lists roughly 50,000 clones; roughly 87% were seen once. Mixed chimerism was transient after nonmyeloablative marrow transplants from related graft donors. The starting material was CD8+ T cells from blood (PBMCs), obtained 12 months after the transplant. These receptors came from a human patient who received a combined kidney and bone marrow transplant. Certain T cells may be donor cells from the graft.

The chain couples TRBV12-5 to TRBJ2-7; a possible D gene is TRBD1 (5 bases). The CDR3 consists of 13 residues. The V end was cut by 3 bases, the J end by 1 base, with 7 bases between. Germline values: CDR1 LGHNT, CDR2 FRNRAP. The CDR3 loop is CASGLGVSYEQYF. CDR3 sequence (DNA): TGTGCTAGTGGTTTAGGGGTATCCTACGAGCAGTACTTC.

V is TRBV30 and J is TRBJ2-1; 10 nucleotides line up with TRBD2. The CDR3 covers 16 residues. Looked up from germline, CDR1 is GTSNPN and CDR2 is SVGIG (reference sequence). With 1 base clipped from V and 8 bases from J, the junction kept 11 bases outside the gene matches. CDR3 protein: CAWSAPRVAGGDEQFF. The CDR3 DNA reads TGTGCCTGGAGTGCCCCCCGGGTAGCGGGGGGCGATGAGCAGTTCTTC.

This clone was found once. V and J are TRBV11-2 and TRBJ2-1; TRBD2 is a possible D gene (5 bases). Germline lookup yields CDR1 SGHAT and CDR2 FQNNGV. The ends were cut back, 2 bases at V and 8 bases at J, with 19 bases in the middle. This CDR3 comprises 16 residues. The CDR3 spells CASSLFWTRSGYEQFF. The CDR3 DNA sequence: TGTGCCAGCAGCTTATTTTGGACTCGCAGCGGTTATGAGCAGTTCTTC.

V gene TRBV15 combines with J gene TRBJ1-4; D call uncertain. V lost 1 base and J lost 6, with 12 bases in between. CDR3 length equals 15 residues. Germline assignment: CDR1 LNHNV and CDR2 YYDKDF (reference sequence). The DNA of the CDR3 is TGTGCCACCAGCAGAGCCCGGGTATCCCATGAAAAACTGTTTTTT. Its translation: CATSRARVSHEKLFF.

The chain carries TRBV4-1 and TRBJ2-1; TRBD1 matches at 9 bases. The CDR3 contains 16 residues. CDR1 is MGHRA and CDR2 is YSYEKL in the germline V gene. The V and J ends lost 4 bases and 6 bases, in that order; junction bases with no gene match: 10. CDR3 loop: CASSPATGTGRNEQFF. The CDR3 nucleotides read TGCGCCAGCAGCCCTGCTACCGGGACAGGGCGCAATGAGCAGTTCTTC.

This chain links TRBV27 with TRBJ2-5; no clear D gene. The better agreement between TRBJ2-7 and the DNA end casts doubt on the J call. Germline V gene data show CDR1 as MNHEY and CDR2 as SMNVEV (reference sequence). CDR3 size: 11 residues. Here the CDR3 DNA reads TGTGCCAGCAGTTCCTCCTACGAGCAGTACTTC. Its translation is CASSSSYEQYF.

The rearrangement links TRBV30 to TRBJ2-7, with 12 positions matching TRBD2. The V segment lost 6 bases and the J segment 6 bases; nucleotides outside the gene matches: 9. This CDR3 region has 14 residues. Germline CDR1 is GTSNPN and CDR2 is SVGIG (reference sequence). CDR3 protein: CACGLAGIGREQYF. For the CDR3, the DNA is TGTGCCTGTGGACTAGCGGGGATAGGGCGCGAGCAGTACTTC.

This chain links TRBV27 with TRBJ2-6; tentative D call: TRBD1 (6 bases). The CDR3 extends over 22 amino acids. CDR1 MNHEY and CDR2 SMNVEV come from the germline V gene (reference sequence). V lost 8 bases and J lost 0, with 32 bases in between. The CDR3, as DNA: TGTGCCAGCGGCTCCGAACTGGGGGCCCCCTTTGCCCATCTCTCTGGGGCCAACGTCCTGACTTTC. It specifies CASGSELGAPFAHLSGANVLTF. Complete variable domain (other parts from reference TRBV27 and TRBJ2-6): EAQVTQNPRYLITVTGKKLTVTCSQNMNHEYMSWYRQDPGLGLRQIYYSMNVEVTDKGDVPEGYKVSRKEKRNFPLILESPSPNQTSLYFCASGSELGAPFAHLSGANVLTFGAGSRLTVL.

The chain couples TRBV27 to TRBJ2-3; tentative D call: TRBD1 (6 bases). V gave up 4 bases and J gave up 5 bases, with 13 bases separating them. CDR3 length equals 14 residues. Germline loops: CDR1 MNHEY, CDR2 SMNVEV (reference sequence). The CDR3 DNA reads as TGTGCCAGCAGTTCCGGGCAGGGGATAGATACGCAGTATTTT. This translates into CASSSGQGIDTQYF.

Concerning this clone: The DNA is left out, because the CDR3 cannot be placed on it with certainty; the CDR3 is given as TCRdb lists it. The chain recombines TRBV21-1 with TRBJ2-7; the table's D call TRBD2 went unverified against the DNA. TRBV21-1 is a recognized pseudogene. The CDR3 is 20 amino acids in total, end residues counted. This CDR3 reads CASSPLGRVAGGNCGYEQYF.

The J gene is TRBJ1-2, the V gene TRBV4-3; 9 bases agree with TRBD1. The V and J ends lost 3 bases and 2 bases, in that order; junction bases with no gene match: 4. The V gene's germline CDR1 is LGHNA and CDR2 YSLEER. CDR3 length: 15 amino acids. The CDR3 sequence: CASSQGTGWNYGYTF. The DNA of the CDR3 is TGCGCCAGCAGCCAGGGGACAGGGTGGAACTATGGCTACACCTTC.

The chain recombines TRBV9 with TRBJ2-5; TRBD1 matches at 11 bases. V shed 3 bases and J 5 bases; nucleotides not matched to a gene: 6. The germline V gene has CDR1 SGDLS and CDR2 YYNGEE. There are 15 residues in the CDR3. DNA of the CDR3: TGTGCCAGCAGCGGTGGACAGGGGGCAGGGGAGACCCAGTACTTC. It encodes CASSGGQGAGETQYF.

The CDR3 DNA sequence: TGTGCCAGCAGCTTAGTGAGTAGAACCTACAATGAGCAGTTCTTC. Residues: CASSLVSRTYNEQFF. The chain uses TRBV13 and TRBJ2-1; D remains unclear. Germline CDR1 PRHDT, CDR2 FYEKMQ (reference sequence). The CDR3 loop spans 15 amino acids. V lost 1 base and J 2 bases, leaving 9 bases between the germline ends.

The J gene is TRBJ2-2, the V gene TRBV4-3; 11 positions agree with TRBD2. Germline-derived CDR1 and CDR2 are LGHNA and YSLEER. Trimming at V came to 0 bases and at J to 2 bases, leaving 2 bases not matched to a gene. CDR3 length equals 17 residues. CDR3 sequence reads: CASSQETSGTNTGELFF. CDR3 DNA: TGCGCCAGCAGCCAAGAGACTAGCGGGACTAACACCGGGGAGCTGTTTTTT.

V usage is TRBV19 and J usage is TRBJ1-2; 10 bases line up with TRBD1. V dropped 2 bases and J dropped 2; count of bases not matched to a gene: 8. The germline V gene encodes CDR1 LNHDA and CDR2 SQIVND (reference sequence). The CDR3 is 17 amino acids. The CDR3 nucleotides are TGTGCCAGTAGTATAAACTCGGGACAGGGGATCAACTATGGCTACACCTTC. Translated: CASSINSGQGINYGYTF.

Points on this clone: Relative to the germline gene, one junction end is altered; a read error may explain this. The gene calls are TRBV4-1 and TRBJ1-5; 9 nucleotides line up with TRBD1. The CDR3 is 15 residues long. Germline-derived CDR1 and CDR2 are MGHRA and YSYEKL. The chain's CDR3 is CASRQVTGGSQPQHF. The DNA of the CDR3 is TGCGCCAGCAGACAAGTGACAGGGGGGAGTCAGCCCCAGCATTTT.

This clone has just one count. The chain uses TRBV7-6 and TRBJ2-7, with 9 bases matching TRBD1. Per the germline V gene, CDR1 is SGHVS and CDR2 is FNYEAQ. V lost 5 bases and J lost 3; bases outside the gene matches: 5. The CDR3 covers 14 residues. The DNA of the CDR3 is TGTGCCAGCAGCCCCGGGACAGGGAACTACGAGCAGTACTTC. Encoded protein: CASSPGTGNYEQYF.